A selection of T cell receptor beta chains follows, all from one sample in a study of metastatic and nonmetastatic thyroid tumors. TCRdb re-clonotyped the PCR reads via MiXCR. The repertoire holds roughly 30,000 clones, with around 3.5% as singletons. The specimen was blood. These receptors originate from a male donor with papillary thyroid cancer or a benign thyroid nodule (not recorded which). Some clones in this sample may be carry-over from other donors' samples. The conserved cysteine and the conserved F or W are not part of the CDR3 here.

V	J	CDR3
TRBV9	TRBJ1-1	ASARGQVNTEAF
TRBV20-1	TRBJ1-1	SADIGGIVEAF
TRBV7-2	TRBJ2-1	AISLDRVNYNEQF
TRBV7-9	TRBJ2-1	ASSPSSGPRKNEQF
TRBV5-7	TRBJ1-4	ASSIPYTVSVRATNEKLF
TRBV7-3	TRBJ2-2	ASSSSPGLAGPNNTGELF
TRBV7-2	TRBJ2-3	ASSAYRAPGGDTQY
TRBV6-1	NA	ASSRTSGTDNEQF
TRBV19	TRBJ2-5	ASSTTGKAQY
TRBV6-2/TRBV6-3	TRBJ1-2	ASSRGTGYNYGYA
TRBV20-1	TRBJ2-7	SARDLSVSYEQY
TRBV29-1	TRBJ2-3	SVEDRLAYSTDTQY
TRBV27	TRBJ1-5	ASSLIGNRNQPQH
TRBV3-1	TRBJ2-7	ASSQERLWGTTYEQY
TRBV5-1	TRBJ2-2	ASSLTLAGRADTGELF
TRBV19	TRBJ2-1	ASIGKLPGKIRNEQF
TRBV6-2/TRBV6-3	TRBJ2-3	ASSYSGLAGSDTQY
TRBV28	TRBJ1-4	ASSQDRGGEKLF
TRBV5-1	TRBJ2-1	ASSLGSGGRSSRNEQF
TRBV27	TRBJ1-2	ASTPNYGYT
TRBV7-3	TRBJ1-6	ASSLNRINSPLH
TRBV20-1	TRBJ2-7	SGQGDRHEQY
TRBV27	TRBJ2-4	ASSSGTGSDIQY